The 21 T cell receptor beta chains reported below all come from one sample, sequenced in a study of beta chain features in type 1 diabetes. The study reverse transcribed the entire isolated RNA, so it sequenced expressed TCRB transcripts. The protocol was immunoSEQ multiplex PCR, while the TCRdb copy is restricted to in-frame clones and leaves out a portion. The table shows under 200,000 clones, with about 8.3% occurring only once. Antigen specificity for these receptors is unknown. Study-wide points: In all four CD4+ subsets, TCRB CDR3 length was significantly, moderately reduced in type 1 diabetes.

What was sequenced was central memory CD4+ T cells from blood. These TCRs come from a woman between 18 and 29 years old with type 1 diabetes.

Only a few counts were recorded for this clone. The gene calls are TRBV14 and TRBJ1-2; D might be TRBD1 (5 bases). Germline CDR1 reads SGHDN; CDR2 reads FVKESK. The CDR3 contains 17 residues. V was cut by 1 base and J by 4 bases, with 19 bases left in between. The CDR3 bases are TGTGCCAGCAGCCAAGGACCTCTGCGACAGACCGCCTATGGCTACACCTTC. Protein sequence: CASSQGPLRQTAYGYTF. Filled out from reference TRBV14 and TRBJ1-2, the complete variable domain reads EAGVTQFPSHSVIEKGQTVTLRCDPISGHDNLYWYRRVMGKEIKFLLHFVKESKQDESGMPNNRFLAERTGGTYSTLKVQPAELEDSGVYFCASSQGPLRQTAYGYTFGSGTRLTVV.

The sample holds many counts of this clone. The rearrangement links TRBV15 to TRBJ2-7; D unresolved. V lost 2 bases and J 1 base, leaving 6 bases between the germline ends. The CDR3 contains 13 residues. Germline V gene lookup returns CDR1 LNHNV and CDR2 YYDKDF (reference sequence). The CDR3 nucleotides read TGTGCCACCAGCAGACAGGTGTCCTACGAGCAGTACTTC. Encoded protein: CATSRQVSYEQYF.

V gene TRBV6-5 combines with J gene TRBJ2-5, with TRBD2 identical over 12 bases. Unmatched junction bases numbered 4, after V lost 8 bases and J lost 12 bases. Germline V gives CDR1 MNHEY, CDR2 SVGAGI. CDR3 length: 11 residues. The CDR3 DNA is TGTGCCAGCCTAGCGGGAGGGCCTGAGTACTTC. Translating it yields CASLAGGPEYF.

This clone has just a few counts. The CDR3 loop reads CASSPLAGEVEQYF. The CDR3 DNA follows: TGTGCCAGCTCACCACTAGCGGGGGAGGTAGAGCAGTACTTC. The chain joins TRBV18 to TRBJ2-7; TRBD2 agrees at 9 bases. J lost 7 bases, V lost 1 base, and 5 bases had no gene match. CDR1 and CDR2 (germline): KGHSH, LQKENI. The CDR3 extends over 14 amino acids.

This clone was seen a handful of times. This sequence joins TRBV6-5 and TRBJ2-7; 10 nucleotides align to TRBD2. With V trimmed by 11 bases and J by 6 bases, 13 bases remained unmatched. The CDR3 runs 14 residues. Germline-derived CDR1 and CDR2 are MNHEY and SVGAGI. The CDR3, as DNA: TGTGCCGTCGCAAAAGCGGGAGGGCTCCGCGAGCAGTACTTC. Its translation: CAVAKAGGLREQYF.

This clone occurred a few times. This chain connects TRBV6-5 to TRBJ1-5, with D unclear. The CDR3 totals 15 residues. Per germline, CDR1 MNHEY and CDR2 SVGAGI. The V end was cut by 3 bases, the J end by 2 bases, with 11 bases between. The CDR3 coding sequence is TGTGCCAGCAGTTATGGAGGATCCCGCAATCAGCCCCAGCATTTT. This encodes CASSYGGSRNQPQHF.

The chain carries TRBV5-1 and TRBJ2-7, with a possible D match to TRBD1 (5 bases). With 1 base removed from V and 5 bases from J, the gap between germline ends came to 13 bases. Looked up from germline, CDR1 is SGHRS and CDR2 is YFSETQ. The CDR3 runs 14 residues. DNA of the CDR3: TGCGCCAGCAGCTTGTTGGGGCTTCCGAACGAGCAGTACTTC. It specifies CASSLLGLPNEQYF.

This sequence joins TRBV4-3 and TRBJ2-7; TRBD1 agrees at 9 bases. Germline values: CDR1 LGHNA, CDR2 YSLEER. The V segment lost 0 bases and the J segment 7 bases; nucleotides outside the gene matches: 7. The CDR3 length is 15 residues. The CDR3 sequence is CASSQEGQGPGEQYF. CDR3 sequence (DNA): TGCGCCAGCAGCCAAGAGGGACAGGGCCCGGGTGAGCAGTACTTC.

V usage is TRBV4-3 and J usage is TRBJ1-6; D remains ambiguous. Germline V gene data show CDR1 as LGHNA and CDR2 as YSLEER. CDR3 size: 16 residues. V was trimmed by 3 bases and J by 10 bases, leaving 19 bases between them. CDR3 sequence: CASSQGWPGSGSPLHF. The CDR3 DNA follows: TGCGCCAGCAGCCAGGGCTGGCCCGGGTCGGGATCACCCCTCCACTTT.

This clone was counted between two and nine times. The CDR3 bases are TGTGCCAGCACCCCGGGTACGAATGAGCAGTTCTTC. Protein sequence: CASTPGTNEQFF. The rearrangement joins TRBV6-5 to TRBJ2-1; D call uncertain. The germline V gene has CDR1 MNHEY and CDR2 SVGAGI. The ends were cut back, 7 bases at V and 7 bases at J, with 11 bases in the middle. The CDR3 runs 12 residues.

The rearrangement links TRBV7-2 to TRBJ1-5; 7 bases fit TRBD1. J was trimmed by 5 bases and V by 4 bases; bases with no gene match: 17. The CDR3 sequence is 18 residues long. CDR1 SGHTA and CDR2 FQGNSA come from the germline V gene. CDR3 amino acids: CASSSWVATGASYQPQHF. For the CDR3, the DNA is TGTGCCAGCAGCTCTTGGGTCGCCACAGGGGCAAGTTATCAGCCCCAGCATTTT.

The chain recombines TRBV5-1 with TRBJ2-3; 7 positions match TRBD1. CDR1 is SGHRS, CDR2 YFSETQ, per germline. J lost 2 bases, V lost 3 bases, and 3 bases had no gene match. This CDR3 is 14 amino acids long. The CDR3 here is CASSSGQLTDTQYF. The CDR3 nucleotides are TGCGCCAGCAGCTCGGGACAGCTCACAGATACGCAGTATTTT.

This clone occurred a few times. This chain links TRBV7-9 with TRBJ2-1; TRBD1 aligns across 10 bases. The CDR3 loop spans 13 amino acids. V was clipped by 5 bases and J by 7 bases; unmatched bases: 2. Germline loops: CDR1 SEHNR, CDR2 FQNEAQ (reference sequence). The CDR3 sequence is CASSVDRGNEQFF. The CDR3 DNA reads TGTGCCAGCAGCGTGGACAGGGGGAATGAGCAGTTCTTC. The full variable domain, in which reference TRBV7-9 and TRBJ2-1 provide the parts outside the CDR3, is DTGVSQNPRHKITKRGQNVTFRCDPISEHNRLYWYRQTLGQGPEFLTYFQNEAQLEKSRLLSDRFSAERPKGSFSTLEIQRTEQGDSAMYLCASSVDRGNEQFFGPGTRLTVL.

The chain is built from TRBV27 and TRBJ2-2; 7 bases fit TRBD2. The germline V gene encodes CDR1 MNHEY and CDR2 SMNVEV (reference sequence). The CDR3 has 16 amino acids. V lost 2 bases to trimming and J lost 5 bases; unmatched junction nucleotides: 8. CDR3 protein: CASSLGGEGPTGELFF. For the CDR3, the DNA is TGTGCCAGCAGTTTAGGCGGGGAGGGCCCAACCGGGGAGCTGTTTTTT.

This clone turned up a few times. The chain recombines TRBV5-4 with TRBJ2-3; TRBD2 might be the D (7 bases). V lost 5 bases and J 1 base, leaving 14 bases between the germline ends. CDR1 SGHNT and CDR2 YYREEE come from the germline V gene (reference sequence). The CDR3 spans 15 residues. The CDR3 loop reads CASRQPGGGTDTQYF. The CDR3 DNA reads as TGTGCCAGCAGACAGCCGGGGGGCGGCACAGATACGCAGTATTTT. Drawing the rest from reference TRBV5-4 and TRBJ2-3, the complete variable domain is ETGVTQSPTHLIKTRGQQVTLRCSSQSGHNTVSWYQQALGQGPQFIFQYYREEENGRGNFPPRFSGLQFPNYSSELNVNALELDDSALYLCASRQPGGGTDTQYFGPGTRLTVL.

This clone was observed a handful of times. The chain links TRBV7-2 to TRBJ2-5; a weak D match, TRBD2 (5 bases). This CDR3 contains 14 residues. CDR1 and CDR2 (germline): SGHTA, FQGNSA. V was trimmed by 2 bases and J by 2 bases, leaving 9 bases between them. The CDR3 loop reads CASSLFAGQETQYF. CDR3 DNA sequence: TGTGCCAGCAGCTTATTTGCGGGTCAAGAGACCCAGTACTTC.

The rearrangement uses TRBV4-2 and TRBJ2-5; 10 nucleotides align to TRBD1. Germline CDR1 is LGHNA and CDR2 is YNFKEQ. J lost 4 bases, V lost 4 bases, and 6 bases had no gene match. CDR3 size: 15 residues. The DNA of the CDR3 is TGTGCCAGCAGCCCTGGGACAGGGGTGGGAGAGACCCAGTACTTC. Amino acids: CASSPGTGVGETQYF.

This clone has a handful of counts. The chain uses TRBV5-1 and TRBJ1-1; D might be TRBD1 (5 bases). Trimming took 4 bases from V and 1 from J, leaving 11 bases between them. This CDR3 contains 14 residues. The V gene's germline CDR1 is SGHRS and CDR2 YFSETQ. The DNA for the CDR3 is TGCGCCAGCAGCCAGCGGGGGGGGAACACTGAAGCTTTCTTT. Translation: CASSQRGGNTEAFF.

This chain joins TRBV20-1 and TRBJ2-7, with 8 bases matching TRBD1. The CDR3 has 11 amino acids. From germline, CDR1 is DFQATT and CDR2 SNEGSKA (reference sequence). The J segment lost 7 bases and the V segment lost 7 bases, leaving 6 bases of the junction unmatched. The CDR3 sequence is CSVGQGGEQYF. The DNA for the CDR3 is TGCAGTGTCGGACAGGGTGGTGAGCAGTACTTC.

The chain couples TRBV9 to TRBJ2-3; D is unclear. The CDR3 consists of 14 residues. Germline loops: CDR1 SGDLS, CDR2 YYNGEE. With 4 bases removed from V and 6 bases from J, the gap between germline ends came to 15 bases. The CDR3 is CASSRGGTRDTQYF. As DNA, the CDR3 is TGTGCCAGCAGCCGAGGCGGAACAAGGGATACGCAGTATTTT. The full variable domain, in which reference TRBV9 and TRBJ2-3 provide the parts outside the CDR3, is DSGVTQTPKHLITATGQRVTLRCSPRSGDLSVYWYQQSLDQGLQFLIQYYNGEERAKGNILERFSAQQFPDLHSELNLSSLELGDSALYFCASSRGGTRDTQYFGPGTRLTVL.

Only a few counts were recorded for this clone. V gene TRBV30 combines with J gene TRBJ1-5; 7 bases map to TRBD1. Germline loops: CDR1 GTSNPN, CDR2 SVGIG (reference sequence). The trim removed 3 bases at V and 3 bases at J, leaving 8 bases unmatched. The CDR3 has 15 amino acids. CDR3 bases: TGTGCCTGGAGCCTTAAGGGGGCATACAATCAGCCCCAGCATTTT. It yields the protein CAWSLKGAYNQPQHF.